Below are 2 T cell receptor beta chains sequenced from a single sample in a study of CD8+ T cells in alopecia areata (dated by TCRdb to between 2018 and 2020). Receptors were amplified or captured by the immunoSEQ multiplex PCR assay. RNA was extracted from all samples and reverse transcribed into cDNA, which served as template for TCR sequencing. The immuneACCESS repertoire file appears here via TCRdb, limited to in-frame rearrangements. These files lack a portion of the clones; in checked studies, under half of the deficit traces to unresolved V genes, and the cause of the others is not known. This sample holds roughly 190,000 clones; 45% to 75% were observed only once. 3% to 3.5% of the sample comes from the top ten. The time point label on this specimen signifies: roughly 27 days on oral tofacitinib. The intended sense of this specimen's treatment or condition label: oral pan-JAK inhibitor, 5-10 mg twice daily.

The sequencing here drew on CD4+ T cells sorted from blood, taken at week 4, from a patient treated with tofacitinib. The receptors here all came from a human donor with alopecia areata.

This chain's CDR3 is CASGVTGGSYTQYF. CDR3 nucleotide sequence: TGTGCTAGTGGTGTGACAGGGGGCTCTTATACGCAGTATTTT. The chain joins TRBV12-5 to TRBJ2-3; 10 bases are a match to TRBD1. This CDR3 has 14 residues. V gave up 5 bases and J gave up 7 bases; unmatched junction bases: 6. Germline assignment: CDR1 LGHNT and CDR2 FRNRAP.

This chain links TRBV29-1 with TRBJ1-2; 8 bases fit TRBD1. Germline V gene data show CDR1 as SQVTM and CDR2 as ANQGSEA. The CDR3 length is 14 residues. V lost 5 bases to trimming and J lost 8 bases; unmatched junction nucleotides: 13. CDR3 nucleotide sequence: TGCAGCGTTAGGGAGGGGACAGGAGTACCCGGCTACACCTTC. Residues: CSVREGTGVPGYTF. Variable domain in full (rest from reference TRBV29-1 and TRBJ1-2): SAVISQKPSRDICQRGTSLTIQCQVDSQVTMMFWYRQQPGQSLTLIATANQGSEATYESGFVIDKFPISRPNLTFSTLTVSNMSPEDSSIYLCSVREGTGVPGYTFGSGTRLTVV.